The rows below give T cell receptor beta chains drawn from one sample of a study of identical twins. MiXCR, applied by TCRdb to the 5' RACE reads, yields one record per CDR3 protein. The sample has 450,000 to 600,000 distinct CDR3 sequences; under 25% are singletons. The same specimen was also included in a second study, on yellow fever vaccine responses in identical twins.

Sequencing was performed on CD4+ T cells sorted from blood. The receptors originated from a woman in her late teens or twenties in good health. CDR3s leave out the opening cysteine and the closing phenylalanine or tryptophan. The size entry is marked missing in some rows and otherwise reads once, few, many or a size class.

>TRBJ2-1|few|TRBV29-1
SVEQPRLAGNNEQF
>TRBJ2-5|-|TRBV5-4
ASSPGSRGVETQY
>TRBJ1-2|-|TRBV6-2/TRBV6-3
ASSRPGTSNYGYT
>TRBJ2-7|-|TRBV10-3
AIRGAQLPYEQY
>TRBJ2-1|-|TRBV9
ASSVGPPVGNEQF
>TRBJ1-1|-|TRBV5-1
ASSLGHLNTEAF
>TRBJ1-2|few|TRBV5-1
ASSLGASGYT
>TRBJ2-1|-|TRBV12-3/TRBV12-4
ASSLDRGPRNEQF
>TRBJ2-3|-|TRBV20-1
SASAGTDTQY
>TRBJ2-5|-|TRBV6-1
ASMNRRKETQY
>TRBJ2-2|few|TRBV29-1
SVGGAGGGLNTGELF
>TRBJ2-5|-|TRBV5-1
ASSPRVSGGQETQY
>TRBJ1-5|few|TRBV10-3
AISEQGVNQPQH
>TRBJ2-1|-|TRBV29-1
SVFDFGPYNEQF
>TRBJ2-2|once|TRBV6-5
ASSYNGRTLNTGELF
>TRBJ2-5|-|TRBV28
ASSPLKGIQETQY
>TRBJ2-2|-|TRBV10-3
AISELGRDSNTGELF
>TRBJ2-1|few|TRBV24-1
ATSDGWGGVIDEQF
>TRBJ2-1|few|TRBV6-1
ASSPRELAGVSEQF
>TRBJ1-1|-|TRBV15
ATSGQLNTEAF
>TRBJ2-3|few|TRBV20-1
SAIKGGSTDTQY
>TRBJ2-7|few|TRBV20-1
SASRGKNYEQY
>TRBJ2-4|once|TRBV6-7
ASSSMTADRGLAKNIQY
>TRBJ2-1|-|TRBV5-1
ASSKGQGVYNEQF
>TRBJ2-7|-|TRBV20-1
SARRGASGQIYEQY
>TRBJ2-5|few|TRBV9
ASSVDRAYQETQY
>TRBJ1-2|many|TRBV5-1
ASSLAVGLYGYT
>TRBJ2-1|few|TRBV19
ASSILAGGSNEQF
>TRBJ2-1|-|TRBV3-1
ASSQGVAGAISYNEQF
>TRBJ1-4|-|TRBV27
ASSTKRTTNEKLF
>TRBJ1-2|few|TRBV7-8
ASSIKQGSYGYT
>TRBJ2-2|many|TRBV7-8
ASSSAAANTGELF
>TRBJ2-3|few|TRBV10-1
ASSPGVATDTQY
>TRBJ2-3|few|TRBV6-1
ASTPGGSRSLTDTQY
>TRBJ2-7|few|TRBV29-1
SVKAGGSYEQY
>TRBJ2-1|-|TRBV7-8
ASSLVAGAGNEQF
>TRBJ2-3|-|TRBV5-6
ASRLITDTQY